A selection of T cell receptor beta chains follows, all from one sample in a study of cytomegalovirus exposure and HLA in healthy donors. The method was immunoSEQ multiplex PCR; TCRdb's version includes in-frame clones alone and lacks a portion of them. The sample includes 150,000 or so clones, roughly three quarters of them seen just once. Sequenced: PBMCs. These receptors were taken from a man aged 35 to 55 in good health and CMV-seropositive. Each CDR3 is given with its conserved first and last residue. D genes are given only for firm matches. Not every row has a clone size; where given, it reads once, few, many or a size class.

-	TRBV28	-	TRBJ1-2	TGTGCCAGCAGCCCTACCCCTGAATATGGCTACACCTTC	CASSPTPEYGYTF
-	TRBV9	-	TRBJ2-3	TGTGCCAGCAGCTGGGAAGGGGGTTCTAGCACAGATACGCAGTATTTT	CASSWEGGSSTDTQYF
TRBD1	TRBV19	-	TRBJ2-2	TGTGCCAGTAGTTTCGGACAGGGGGCTAACACCGGGGAGCTGTTTTTT	CASSFGQGANTGELFF
-	TRBV7-9	-	TRBJ2-5	TGTGCCAGCTCACCAGAGGCGTCAGTTAAAGAGACCCAGTACTTC	CASSPEASVKETQYF
-	TRBV11-2	-	TRBJ2-7	TGTGCCAGCAGCTTCCGGGACTACGAGCAGTACTTC	CASSFRDYEQYF
TRBD1	TRBV7-6	once	TRBJ1-5	TGTGCCAGCAGCGTAGGACAGGGAAGCAATCAGCCCCAGCATTTT	CASSVGQGSNQPQHF
TRBD1	TRBV19	few	TRBJ1-1	TGTGCCAGTAGTACAACCTGGGACAGGGAAGAGGACACTGAAGCTTTCTTT	CASSTTWDREEDTEAFF
-	TRBV6-5	few	TRBJ1-1	TGTGCCAGCAGGGAAGCAGGGGCGAGGACTGAAGCTTTCTTT	CASREAGARTEAFF
TRBD1	TRBV29-1	-	TRBJ2-3	TGCAGCGTCGCCCCCGAGGGGGCTAGCACAGATACGCAGTATTTT	CSVAPEGASTDTQYF
-	TRBV7-8	-	TRBJ1-5	TGTGCCAGCAGCTTAGCTGCGGGGGTTCGTCAGCCCCAGCATTTT	CASSLAAGVRQPQHF
TRBD2	TRBV9	-	TRBJ2-7	TGTGCCAGCAGCGTAGGGGCTAGCGGAACCTACGAGCAGTACTTC	CASSVGASGTYEQYF
TRBD2	TRBV4-1	-	TRBJ2-5	TGCGCCAGCAGCCAAGTTAGCGGGGGATCGGGAGAGACCCAGTACTTC	CASSQVSGGSGETQYF
-	TRBV9	-	TRBJ1-2	TGTGCCAGCAGCGTCGGCAGCGACTATGGCTACACCTTC	CASSVGSDYGYTF
TRBD1	TRBV5-6	-	TRBJ1-2	TGTGCCAGCAGCTTGGCTTCCTCGGGGACAGTCAACTATGGCTACACCTTC	CASSLASSGTVNYGYTF
TRBD1	TRBV5-5	-	TRBJ1-2	TGTGCCAGCCCGGGACAGGGGTCCTATGGCTACACCTTC	CASPGQGSYGYTF
TRBD1	TRBV9	-	TRBJ1-4	TGTGCCAGCAGTTACAGACCCACAGGGGGCCTTACAACTAATGAAAAACTGTTTTTT	CASSYRPTGGLTTNEKLFF
-	TRBV4-3	-	TRBJ1-2	TGCGCCAGCAGCCAAGAGGACACCCTGGGTGGCTACACCTTC	CASSQEDTLGGYTF
-	TRBV5-4	-	TRBJ2-3	TGTGCCAGCAGCCAAACTAGCACAGATACGCAGTATTTT	CASSQTSTDTQYF
TRBD1	TRBV29-1	-	TRBJ1-2	TGCAGCGGCCGGACAGGGGACAGAGGTGGCTACACCTTC	CSGRTGDRGGYTF
TRBD1	TRBV6-5	-	TRBJ2-7	TGTGCCAGCAGTTCAACCGGACAGGGGGAGCAGTACTTC	CASSSTGQGEQYF
TRBD1	TRBV29-1	once	TRBJ1-1	TGCAGCGTTCCTGGACAGGGGGCGTTTTGGGGTACTGAAGCTTTCTTT	CSVPGQGAFWGTEAFF
-	TRBV9	-	TRBJ1-1	TGTGCCAGCAGCGAGGCGGAGGGAAGGCCGAACACTGAAGCTTTCTTT	CASSEAEGRPNTEAFF
-	TRBV19	-	TRBJ1-6	TGTGCCAGTAGTTGGGCCCTTAATTCACCCCTCCACTTT	CASSWALNSPLHF
TRBD1	TRBV25-1	-	TRBJ1-1	TGTGCCAGCAGTGGGGGACAGGGGGCTGCTGAAGCTTTCTTT	CASSGGQGAAEAFF
-	TRBV7-6	-	TRBJ2-7	TGTGCCAGCAGCTTGTCGGGGAGTGAATACGAGCAGTACTTC	CASSLSGSEYEQYF